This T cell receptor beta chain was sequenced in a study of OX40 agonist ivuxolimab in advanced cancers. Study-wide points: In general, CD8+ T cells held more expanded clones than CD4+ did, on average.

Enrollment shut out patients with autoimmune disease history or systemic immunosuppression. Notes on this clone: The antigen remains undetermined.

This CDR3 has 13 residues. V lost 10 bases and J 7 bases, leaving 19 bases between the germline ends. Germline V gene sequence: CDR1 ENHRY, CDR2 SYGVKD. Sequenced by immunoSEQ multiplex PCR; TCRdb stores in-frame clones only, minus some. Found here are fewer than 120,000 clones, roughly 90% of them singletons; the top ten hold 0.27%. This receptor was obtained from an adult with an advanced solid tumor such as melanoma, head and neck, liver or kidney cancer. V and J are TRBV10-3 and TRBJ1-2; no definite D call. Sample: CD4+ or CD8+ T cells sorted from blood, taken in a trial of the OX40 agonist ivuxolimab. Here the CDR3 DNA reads TGTGCCACCTCCACCTTAAAGGAGAGTGGCTACACCTTC. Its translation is CATSTLKESGYTF.